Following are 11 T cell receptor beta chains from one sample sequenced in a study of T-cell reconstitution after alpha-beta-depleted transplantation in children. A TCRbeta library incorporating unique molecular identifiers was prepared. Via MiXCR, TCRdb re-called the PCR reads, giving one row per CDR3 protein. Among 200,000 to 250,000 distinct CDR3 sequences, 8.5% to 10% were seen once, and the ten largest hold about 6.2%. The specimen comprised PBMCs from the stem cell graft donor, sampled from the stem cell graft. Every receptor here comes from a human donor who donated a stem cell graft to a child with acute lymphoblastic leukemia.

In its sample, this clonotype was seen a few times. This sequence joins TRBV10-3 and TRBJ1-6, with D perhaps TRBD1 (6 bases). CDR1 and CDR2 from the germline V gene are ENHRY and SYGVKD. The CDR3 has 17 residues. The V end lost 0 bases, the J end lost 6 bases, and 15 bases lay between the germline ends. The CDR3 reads CAISESWGRFGNSPLHF. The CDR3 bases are TGTGCCATCAGTGAGTCGTGGGGGCGCTTTGGTAATTCACCCCTCCACTTT.

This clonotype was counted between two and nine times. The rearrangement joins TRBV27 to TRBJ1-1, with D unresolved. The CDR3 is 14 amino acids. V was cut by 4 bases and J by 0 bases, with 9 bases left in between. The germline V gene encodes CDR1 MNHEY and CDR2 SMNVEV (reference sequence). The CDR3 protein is CASSWAALNTEAFF. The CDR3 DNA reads TGTGCCAGCAGTTGGGCAGCATTGAACACTGAAGCTTTCTTT.

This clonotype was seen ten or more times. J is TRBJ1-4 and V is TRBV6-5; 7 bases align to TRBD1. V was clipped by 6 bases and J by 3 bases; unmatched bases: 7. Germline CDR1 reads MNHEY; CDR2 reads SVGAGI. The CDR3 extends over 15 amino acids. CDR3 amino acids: CASRLGGLANEKLFF. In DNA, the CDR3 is TGTGCCAGCAGATTAGGGGGCCTGGCTAATGAAAAACTGTTTTTT.

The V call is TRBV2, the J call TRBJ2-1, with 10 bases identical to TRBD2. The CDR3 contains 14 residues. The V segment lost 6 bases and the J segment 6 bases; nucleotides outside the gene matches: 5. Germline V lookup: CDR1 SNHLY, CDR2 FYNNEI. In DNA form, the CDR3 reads TGTGCCAGCAGCGCGACTAGCGGGCTCAATGAGCAGTTCTTC. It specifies CASSATSGLNEQFF.

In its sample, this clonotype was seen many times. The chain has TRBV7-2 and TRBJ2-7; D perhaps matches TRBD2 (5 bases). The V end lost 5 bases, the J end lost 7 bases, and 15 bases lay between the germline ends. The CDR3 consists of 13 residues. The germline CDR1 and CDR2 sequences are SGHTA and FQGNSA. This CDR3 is CASSQGFPGEQYF. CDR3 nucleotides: TGTGCCAGCAGCCAAGGGTTTCCGGGAGAGCAGTACTTC. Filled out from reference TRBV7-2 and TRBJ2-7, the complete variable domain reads GAGVSQSPSNKVTEKGKDVELRCDPISGHTALYWYRQSLGQGLEFLIYFQGNSAPDKSGLPSDRFSAERTGGSVSTLTIQRTQQEDSAVYLCASSQGFPGEQYFGPGTRLTVT.

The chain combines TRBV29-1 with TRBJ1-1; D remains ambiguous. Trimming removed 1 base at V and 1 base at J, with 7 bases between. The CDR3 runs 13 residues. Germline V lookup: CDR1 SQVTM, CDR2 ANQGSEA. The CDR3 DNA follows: TGCAGCGTTGAAGTGATCGCGAACACTGAAGCTTTCTTT. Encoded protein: CSVEVIANTEAFF. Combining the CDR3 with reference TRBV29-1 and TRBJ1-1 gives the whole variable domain SAVISQKPSRDICQRGTSLTIQCQVDSQVTMMFWYRQQPGQSLTLIATANQGSEATYESGFVIDKFPISRPNLTFSTLTVSNMSPEDSSIYLCSVEVIANTEAFFGQGTRLTVV.

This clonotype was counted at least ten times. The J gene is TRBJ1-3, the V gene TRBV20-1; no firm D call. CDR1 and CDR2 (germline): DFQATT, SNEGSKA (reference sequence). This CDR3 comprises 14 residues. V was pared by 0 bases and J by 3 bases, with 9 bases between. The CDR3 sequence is CSARDPGGGNTIYF. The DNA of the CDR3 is TGCAGTGCTAGAGATCCCGGCGGTGGAAACACCATATATTTT.

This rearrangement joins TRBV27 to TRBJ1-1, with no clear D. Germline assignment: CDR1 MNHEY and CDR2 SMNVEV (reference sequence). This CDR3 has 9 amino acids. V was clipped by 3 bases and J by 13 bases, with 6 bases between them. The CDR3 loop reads CASSFGVFF. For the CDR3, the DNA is TGTGCCAGCAGTTTCGGAGTTTTCTTT.

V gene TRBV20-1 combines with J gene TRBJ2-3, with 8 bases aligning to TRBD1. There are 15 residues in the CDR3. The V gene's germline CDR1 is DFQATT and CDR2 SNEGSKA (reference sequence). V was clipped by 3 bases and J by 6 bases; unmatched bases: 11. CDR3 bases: TGCAGTGCTAGGGAAGACAGGGGATTAGAGGATACGCAGTATTTT. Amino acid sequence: CSAREDRGLEDTQYF.

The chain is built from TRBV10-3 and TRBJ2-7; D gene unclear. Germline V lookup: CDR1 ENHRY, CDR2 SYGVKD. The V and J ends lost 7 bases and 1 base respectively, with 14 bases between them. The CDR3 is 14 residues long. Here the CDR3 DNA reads TGTGCCATCACTGCTGGCAAGGAGTCCTACGAGCAGTACTTC. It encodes CAITAGKESYEQYF.

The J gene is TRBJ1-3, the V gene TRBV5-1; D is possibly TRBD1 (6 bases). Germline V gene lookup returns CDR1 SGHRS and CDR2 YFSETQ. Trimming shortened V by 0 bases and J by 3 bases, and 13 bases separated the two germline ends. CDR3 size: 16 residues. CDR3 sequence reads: CASSLVGGARGNTIYF. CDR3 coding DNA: TGCGCCAGCAGCTTGGTTGGGGGGGCGCGTGGAAACACCATATATTTT.